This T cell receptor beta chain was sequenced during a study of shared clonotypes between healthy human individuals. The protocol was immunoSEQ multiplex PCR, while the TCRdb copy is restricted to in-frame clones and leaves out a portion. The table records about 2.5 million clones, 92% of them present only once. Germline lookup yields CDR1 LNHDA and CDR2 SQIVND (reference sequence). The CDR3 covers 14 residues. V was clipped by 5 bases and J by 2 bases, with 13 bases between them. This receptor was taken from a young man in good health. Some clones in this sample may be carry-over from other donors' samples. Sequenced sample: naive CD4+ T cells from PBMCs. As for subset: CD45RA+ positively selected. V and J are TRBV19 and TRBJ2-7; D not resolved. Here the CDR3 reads CASSPREATYEQYF. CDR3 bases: TGTGCCAGTAGTCCCCGAGAGGCCACCTACGAGCAGTACTTC.